The entry that follows covers one T cell receptor beta chain sequence. One end of the junction does not line up with germline, which may come from a read error. The protocol was immunoSEQ multiplex PCR, while the TCRdb copy is restricted to in-frame clones and leaves out a portion. The data show 80,000 or so clones, roughly 93% seen once. Germline V lookup: CDR1 ENHRY, CDR2 SYGVKD. This CDR3 has 16 residues. This specimen comes from a study of human versus mouse CDR3 diversity and MHC coevolution. Sequencing used naive CD4+ T cells from blood. The subset here: CD45RO-negative CD62L-positive naive CD4 T cells. The genes are TRBV10-3 and TRBJ2-7, with 9 bases lining up with TRBD2. This TCR was sampled from a person between 30 and 69 years old in good health. For the CDR3, the DNA is TGTGCCATCAGCCTATCTAGCGGGGCTTCTACGAGGGAGCGGTACTTC. This encodes CAISLSSGASTRERYF.